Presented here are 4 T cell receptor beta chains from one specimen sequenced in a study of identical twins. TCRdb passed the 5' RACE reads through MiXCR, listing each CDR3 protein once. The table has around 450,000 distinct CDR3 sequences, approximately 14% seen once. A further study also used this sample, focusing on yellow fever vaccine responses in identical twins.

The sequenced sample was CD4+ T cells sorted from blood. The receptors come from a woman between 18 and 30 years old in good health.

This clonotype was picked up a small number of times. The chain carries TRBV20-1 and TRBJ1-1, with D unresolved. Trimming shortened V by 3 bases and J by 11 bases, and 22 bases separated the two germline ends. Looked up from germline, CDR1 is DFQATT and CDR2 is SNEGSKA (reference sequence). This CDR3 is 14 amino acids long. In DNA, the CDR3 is TGCAGTGCTAGTCCTACTATGGGTATTGATCGGGCTTTCTTT. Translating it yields CSASPTMGIDRAFF.

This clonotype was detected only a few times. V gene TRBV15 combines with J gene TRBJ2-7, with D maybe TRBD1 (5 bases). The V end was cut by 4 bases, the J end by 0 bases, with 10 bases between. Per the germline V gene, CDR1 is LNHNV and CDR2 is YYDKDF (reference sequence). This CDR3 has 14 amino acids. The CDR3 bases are TGTGCCACCAGCATACAGGAGCGCTCCTACGAGCAGTACTTC. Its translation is CATSIQERSYEQYF. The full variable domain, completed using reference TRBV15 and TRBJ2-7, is DAMVIQNPRYQVTQFGKPVTLSCSQTLNHNVMYWYQQKSSQAPKLLFHYYDKDFNNEADTPDNFQSRRPNTSFCFLDIRSPGLGDTAMYLCATSIQERSYEQYFGPGTRLTVT.

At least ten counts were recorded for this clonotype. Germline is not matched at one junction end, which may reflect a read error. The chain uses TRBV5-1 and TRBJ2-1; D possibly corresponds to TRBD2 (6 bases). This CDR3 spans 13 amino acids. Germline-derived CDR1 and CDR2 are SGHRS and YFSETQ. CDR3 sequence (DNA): TGTGCCAGCAGCCTCGGGACTTACAATGAGCAGTTCTTC. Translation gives CASSLGTYNEQFF.

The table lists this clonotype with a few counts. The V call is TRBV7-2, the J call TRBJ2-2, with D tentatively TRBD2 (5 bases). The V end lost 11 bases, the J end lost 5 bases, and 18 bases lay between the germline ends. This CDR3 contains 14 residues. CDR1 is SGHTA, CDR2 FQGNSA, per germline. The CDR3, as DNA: TGTGCCGGCTCCCGGGCCGGAGGAACCGGGGAGCTGTTTTTT. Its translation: CAGSRAGGTGELFF.